The clone carrying this TCR beta chain was picked up a small number of times. The data were taken from a study of T cells after yellow fever vaccination. A universal primer site and UMIs were added as TCR cDNA was made by 5'RACE template switching. Each CDR3 protein gets one entry after TCRdb re-called the 5' RACE reads with MiXCR. The repertoire holds some 160,000 distinct CDR3 sequences, with roughly a tenth as singletons. V lost 5 bases to trimming and J lost 5 bases; unmatched junction nucleotides: 3. Germline loops: CDR1 MNHEY, CDR2 SVGEGT. CDR3 length: 14 residues. The rearrangement links TRBV6-2 or TRBV6-3 to TRBJ2-3; 11 nucleotides align to TRBD2. The source was CD8+ T cells sorted from PBMCs, collected 45 days after the yellow fever booster vaccination. The clonotype originates from a man between 18 and 35 years old who received the YFV17D yellow fever vaccine. For the CDR3, the DNA is TGTGCCAGCAGTCATCTAGCGGGGGGAGATACGCAGTATTTT. Protein sequence: CASSHLAGGDTQYF.